This T cell receptor (beta chain) comes out of a study of CD8 T cells in ankylosing spondylitis (dated by TCRdb to 2017 to 2019). As for the study more broadly: The study profiled T cell receptor beta repertoires in healthy donors and ankylosing spondylitis patients to find disease-linked TCR variants. Peripheral blood was sampled, and synovial fluid was additionally collected from ankylosing spondylitis patients. In total, the full study cohort was made up of roughly 110 healthy donors and 25 to 30 ankylosing spondylitis patients. Results the study describes overall, beyond this receptor: Some motif variants had previously been reported in the synovial fluid and blood of reactive arthritis patients, which suggests shared mechanisms of disease initiation. The disease-linked clones were reported as significantly enriched in matched synovial fluid samples from ankylosing spondylitis patients. In peripheral blood, the disease-linked clones were found at relatively low frequencies and had a CD8+ phenotype. Blood from ankylosing spondylitis patients appeared to be characterized by a TCR beta motif composed of about eight highly homologous amino acid variants.

Including cysteine and phenylalanine, the CDR3 has 17 amino acids. Only the CDR3 portion is preserved as DNA: 51 bases, with reading frame beginning at the first base. The trim is 0 bases for V and 0 bases for J, with a gap of 12 bases between the germline ends. Points on this clonotype: Its antigen remains unidentified. Being one base from a much bigger clone, this may be a read error.

Sequencing relied on an Illumina HiSeq 2500. TCR beta libraries were prepared by quantitative 5'-RACE with molecular barcodes. The published analysis was carried out like this. A new computational method, built on a probabilistic model of VDJ rearrangement, was used to identify disease-linked TCR variants. TCRdb reprocessing: public reads trimmed at Q25 with fastp, clones called with MiXCR, in-frame beta chains kept. Each CDR3 protein gets just one entry, which takes the most common genes and DNA from the rows behind it. It is TCRdb's table, rather than the study itself, that gives the V and J calls and clone size. In this sample the table shows around 250,000 distinct CDR3 sequences, approximately 12% of which occur a single time. The ten biggest clones cover less than 7.5% of the sample.

The clonotype comes from a male donor with ankylosing spondylitis or in good health (not recorded which). Recombination connected TRBV12-3 or TRBV12-4 to TRBJ1-5; the best D guess is TRBD1, with 5 bases matching. Material: blood, either unsorted or a sorted T cell fraction (not recorded which). The CDR3 protein sequence reads: CASSLALMTDSNQPQHF. Here is the DNA: TGTGCCAGCAGTTTAGCGCTTATGACAGATAGCAATCAGCCCCAGCATTTT.